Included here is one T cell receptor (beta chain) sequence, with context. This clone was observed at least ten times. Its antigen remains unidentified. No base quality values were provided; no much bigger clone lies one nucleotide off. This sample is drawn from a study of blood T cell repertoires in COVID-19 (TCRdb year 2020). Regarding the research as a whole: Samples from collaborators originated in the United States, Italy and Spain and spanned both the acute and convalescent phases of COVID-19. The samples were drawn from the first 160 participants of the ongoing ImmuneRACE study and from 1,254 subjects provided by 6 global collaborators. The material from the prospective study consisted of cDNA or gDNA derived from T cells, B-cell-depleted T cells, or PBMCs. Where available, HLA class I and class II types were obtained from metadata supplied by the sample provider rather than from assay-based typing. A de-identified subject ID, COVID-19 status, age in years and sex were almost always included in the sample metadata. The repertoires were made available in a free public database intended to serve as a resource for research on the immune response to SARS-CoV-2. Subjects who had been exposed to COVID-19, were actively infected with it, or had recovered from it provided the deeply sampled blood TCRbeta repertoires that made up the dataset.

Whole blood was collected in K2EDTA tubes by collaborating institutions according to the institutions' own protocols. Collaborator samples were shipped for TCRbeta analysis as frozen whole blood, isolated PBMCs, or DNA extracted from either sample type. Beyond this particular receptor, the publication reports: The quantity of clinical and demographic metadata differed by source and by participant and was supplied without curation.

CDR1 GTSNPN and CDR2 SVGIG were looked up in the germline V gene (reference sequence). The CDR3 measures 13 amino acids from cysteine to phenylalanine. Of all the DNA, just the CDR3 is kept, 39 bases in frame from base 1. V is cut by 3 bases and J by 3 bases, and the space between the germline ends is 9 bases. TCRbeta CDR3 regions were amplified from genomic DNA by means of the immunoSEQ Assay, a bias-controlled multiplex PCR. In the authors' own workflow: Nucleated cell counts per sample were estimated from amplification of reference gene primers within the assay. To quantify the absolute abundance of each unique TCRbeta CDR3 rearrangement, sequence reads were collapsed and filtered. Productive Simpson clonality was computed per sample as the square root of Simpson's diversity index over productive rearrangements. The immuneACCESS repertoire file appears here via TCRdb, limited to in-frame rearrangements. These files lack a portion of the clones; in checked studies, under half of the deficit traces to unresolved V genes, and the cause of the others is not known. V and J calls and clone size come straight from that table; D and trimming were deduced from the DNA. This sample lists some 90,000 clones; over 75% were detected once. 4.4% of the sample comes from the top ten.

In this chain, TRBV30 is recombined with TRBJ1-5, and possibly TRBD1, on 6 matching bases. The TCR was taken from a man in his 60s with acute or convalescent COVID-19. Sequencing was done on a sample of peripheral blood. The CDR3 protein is CAWRRDNNQPQHF. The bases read TGTGCCTGGAGACGGGACAACAATCAGCCCCAGCATTTT.